These 3 T cell receptor beta chains share one sample of origin, sequenced in a study of radiation and T cells in renal cell carcinoma. Generated by immunoSEQ multiplex PCR, the TCRdb table keeps only in-frame clones and is missing some. The sample contains roughly 120,000 clones, approximately 82% of which appear only once. Documented time point: baseline pretreatment blood. This sample's treatment: 15 Gy SBRT to primary tumor, nephrectomy 4 weeks later. Specimen: blood, collected from a patient whose treatment included radiotherapy and nephrectomy. Every receptor here comes from a woman aged 55-69 years with renal cell carcinoma.

The chain is built from TRBV28 and TRBJ1-2, with 9 bases lining up with TRBD1. The CDR3 covers 14 residues. Germline lookup yields CDR1 MDHEN and CDR2 SYDVKM. With V trimmed by 3 bases and J by 8 bases, 7 bases remained unmatched. The CDR3 DNA sequence: TGTGCCAGCAGTTTCCGGGACAGGGTGGGAGGCTACACCTTC. It translates to CASSFRDRVGGYTF.

The rearrangement links TRBV28 to TRBJ1-1; 8 bases align to TRBD1. With V trimmed by 1 base and J by 3 bases, 4 bases remained unmatched. Germline V CDR1 and CDR2: MDHEN, SYDVKM. This CDR3 has 15 amino acids. This CDR3 is CASSLLRDRYTEAFF. CDR3 sequence (DNA): TGTGCCAGCAGTTTATTGCGGGACAGGTACACTGAAGCTTTCTTT.

V is TRBV9 and J is TRBJ2-7, with 10 bases fitting TRBD1. Germline V gene data show CDR1 as SGDLS and CDR2 as YYNGEE. The trim removed 2 bases at V and 4 bases at J, leaving 6 bases unmatched. The CDR3 extends over 15 amino acids. The CDR3 is CASSVLDRGDYEQYF. In DNA, the CDR3 is TGTGCCAGCAGCGTCTTGGACAGGGGGGATTACGAGCAGTACTTC.